These 6 T cell receptor beta chains share one sample of origin, sequenced in a study of T cell changes during pregnancy in multiple sclerosis (dated by TCRdb to between 2017 and 2020). The library was produced with the immunoSEQ multiplex PCR assay. Imported from immuneACCESS, the table was reduced by TCRdb to in-frame sequences with V and J called. These copies leave out some clones; in studies compared against another copy, an unresolved V gene accounts for under half, and the cause of the remainder is not known. The sample table contains 80,000 to 100,000 clones; only one count was recorded for around 92% of them. The top ten constitute about 2.6% of the sample. The specimen comprised peripheral blood, sampled in the first trimester of pregnancy. The receptors were sampled from a female donor with multiple sclerosis, enrolled in a pregnancy study.

The chain links TRBV28 to TRBJ1-5; D gene uncertain. The V end lost 5 bases, the J end lost 3 bases, and 11 bases lay between the germline ends. CDR1 and CDR2 (germline): MDHEN, SYDVKM. The CDR3 totals 14 residues. CDR3 in DNA: TGTGCCAGCAGTCGACTTCCGATCAATCAGCCCCAGCATTTT. This gives the protein CASSRLPINQPQHF.

This clone was counted a single time. This chain connects TRBV5-1 to TRBJ2-1, with D maybe TRBD1 (6 bases). CDR1 and CDR2 from the germline V gene are SGHRS and YFSETQ. The V gene lost 3 bases and the J gene lost 10 bases, with 17 bases spanning the gap. The CDR3 contains 14 residues. Here the CDR3 reads CASSSSHSTGEQFF. CDR3 bases: TGCGCCAGCAGCTCCTCCCACTCGACAGGCGAGCAGTTCTTC. Full variable domain (remainder filled in from reference TRBV5-1 and TRBJ2-1): KAGVTQTPRYLIKTRGQQVTLSCSPISGHRSVSWYQQTPGQGLQFLFEYFSETQRNKGNFPGRFSGRQFSNSRSEMNVSTLELGDSALYLCASSSSHSTGEQFFGPGTRLTVL.

V usage is TRBV7-2 and J usage is TRBJ1-3, with 9 nucleotides matching TRBD1. Germline V gene lookup returns CDR1 SGHTA and CDR2 FQGNSA. The junction had 3 bases not matched to a gene; V was cut back by 4 bases and J by 8 bases. This CDR3 contains 13 residues. The CDR3 bases are TGTGCCAGCAGCTCACAGGGGGCGGACACCATATATTTT. Protein product: CASSSQGADTIYF.

CDR3 loop: CASRPDRPRIEAFF. CDR3 DNA sequence: TGTGCCAGCAGACCCGACAGACCCCGGATTGAAGCTTTCTTT. The chain recombines TRBV7-2 with TRBJ1-1; D is perhaps TRBD1 (5 bases). V was clipped by 6 bases and J by 7 bases, with 18 bases between them. Germline V CDR1 and CDR2: SGHTA, FQGNSA. There are 14 residues in the CDR3.

This sequence joins TRBV4-1 and TRBJ2-1; the match to TRBD1 covers 7 bases. This CDR3 spans 17 amino acids. The V gene end was trimmed by 4 bases and the J gene end by 6 bases; junction bases not matched to a gene: 15. Germline V gives CDR1 MGHRA, CDR2 YSYEKL. The CDR3 DNA reads as TGCGCCAGCAGCCTCGCCCCCCCGGGACAGCCGGGCAATGAGCAGTTCTTC. Protein: CASSLAPPGQPGNEQFF.

The rearrangement links TRBV4-3 to TRBJ2-1; the D gene is possibly TRBD1 (6 bases). From germline, CDR1 is LGHNA and CDR2 YSLEER. The CDR3 contains 19 residues. V was trimmed by 1 base and J by 0 bases, leaving 19 bases between them. CDR3 sequence: CASSQGTRGQTSSYNEQFF. The CDR3 DNA is TGCGCCAGCAGCCAAGGGACCCGGGGACAAACGAGCTCCTACAATGAGCAGTTCTTC.